Presented here are 19 T cell receptor beta chains from one specimen sequenced in a study of T-cell memory formation after mild COVID-19. TCRdb called the 5' RACE reads again in MiXCR, with one record for every CDR3 protein. The table has about 150,000 distinct CDR3 sequences, approximately 5.7% seen once. The sequenced sample was PBMCs or a T cell subset sorted from them (not recorded which). The receptors originated from an adult woman who had mild COVID-19 (a few samples of this study predate the infection). Cell type and time point are not known.

This clonotype was seen at least ten times. The chain couples TRBV4-2 to TRBJ1-1; perhaps TRBD1 as D (5 bases). The germline V gene has CDR1 LGHNA and CDR2 YNFKEQ. The CDR3 is made up of 16 amino acids. Trimming left V 1 base short and J 4 bases short, with 16 bases between. In DNA form, the CDR3 reads TGTGCCAGCAGCCAAGCCCGGGCTGGGGGTGGCACTGAAGCTTTCTTT. Its protein product is CASSQARAGGGTEAFF.

This clonotype was observed many times. The chain uses TRBV6-2 or TRBV6-3 and TRBJ2-7; D gene ambiguous. This CDR3 is built from 11 residues. Germline CDR1 MNHEY, CDR2 SVGEGT. Trimming cost V 5 bases and J 4 bases, with 6 bases left between them. The CDR3 sequence is CASSTPYEQYF. The DNA of the CDR3 is TGTGCCAGCAGTACCCCGTACGAGCAGTACTTC.

The V gene is TRBV29-1, the J gene TRBJ1-1; D remains ambiguous. This CDR3 has 12 residues. Germline loops: CDR1 SQVTM, CDR2 ANQGSEA. V lost 7 bases to trimming and J lost 1 base, with 10 bases between them. The DNA for the CDR3 is TGCAGCGGGTTCTCCAGGAACACTGAAGCTTTCTTT. Its protein product is CSGFSRNTEAFF.

The chain couples TRBV5-1 to TRBJ1-2, with D unresolved. Trimming took off 0 bases at V and 3 bases at J, with 9 bases between the two ends. Germline CDR1 SGHRS, CDR2 YFSETQ. This CDR3 has 14 amino acids. CDR3 in amino acids: CASSLEPRDYGYTF. In DNA form, the CDR3 reads TGCGCCAGCAGCTTGGAACCGAGGGACTATGGCTACACCTTC. Full variable domain (outside the CDR3, taken from reference TRBV5-1 and TRBJ1-2): KAGVTQTPRYLIKTRGQQVTLSCSPISGHRSVSWYQQTPGQGLQFLFEYFSETQRNKGNFPGRFSGRQFSNSRSEMNVSTLELGDSALYLCASSLEPRDYGYTFGSGTRLTVV.

The rearrangement uses TRBV20-1 and TRBJ2-5; D is possibly TRBD1 or TRBD2 (7 bases each). The germline CDR1 and CDR2 sequences are DFQATT and SNEGSKA (reference sequence). The CDR3 covers 14 residues. Trimming took 1 base from V and 7 from J, leaving 16 bases between them. The CDR3 is CSARGEGTVGTQYF. The CDR3 DNA reads TGCAGTGCTAGAGGGGAGGGGACAGTGGGGACCCAGTACTTC.

The chain joins TRBV12-3 or TRBV12-4 to TRBJ2-6; D ambiguous. This CDR3 region has 15 residues. Deletions cut 5 bases from V and 0 bases from J, with 8 bases between. As DNA, the CDR3 is TGTGCCAGCAGTCCATCGGGCTCTGGGGCCAACGTCCTGACTTTC. The encoded protein is CASSPSGSGANVLTF.

This clonotype was seen at least ten times. V usage is TRBV11-3 and J usage is TRBJ1-2; D might be TRBD1 (5 bases). The V gene lost 8 bases and the J gene lost 2 bases, with 12 bases spanning the gap. This CDR3 has 13 amino acids. Germline V gene data show CDR1 as SGHNT and CDR2 as YENEEA. CDR3: CASRGGLNYGYTF. As DNA, the CDR3 is TGTGCCAGCCGGGGCGGATTGAACTATGGCTACACCTTC.

This clonotype was counted many times. The gene calls are TRBV27 and TRBJ2-7; 8 bases map to TRBD2. Germline assignment: CDR1 MNHEY and CDR2 SMNVEV (reference sequence). CDR3 length equals 13 residues. V lost 5 bases and J lost 3; bases outside the gene matches: 3. The chain's CDR3 is CASSGGTSYEQYF. CDR3 bases: TGTGCCAGCAGTGGGGGGACTAGCTACGAGCAGTACTTC.

This chain links TRBV7-2 with TRBJ2-1, with 8 bases that match TRBD1. CDR3 length: 15 residues. Germline trimming cut 4 bases from V and 5 bases from J; bases unmatched to any gene: 7. The germline CDR1 and CDR2 sequences are SGHTA and FQGNSA. In nucleotides, the CDR3 is TGTGCCAGCAGCTCCTACAGGGGGAGGAACAATGAGCAGTTCTTC. This sequence encodes CASSSYRGRNNEQFF.

This clonotype was observed a handful of times. The V gene is TRBV7-9, the J gene TRBJ2-3; 11 bases fit TRBD2. The germline gives CDR1 SEHNR, CDR2 FQNEAQ (reference sequence). The CDR3 is 16 residues long. Germline trimming cut 3 bases from V and 2 bases from J; bases unmatched to any gene: 4. This CDR3 reads CASSFPGLAATDTQYF. The CDR3 nucleotides are TGTGCCAGCAGCTTTCCGGGACTAGCGGCCACAGATACGCAGTATTTT.

This clonotype was observed many times. The CDR3 loop is CASSPLAGPYNEQFF. Written as DNA, the CDR3 is TGCGCCAGCAGCCCTCTAGCGGGGCCGTACAATGAGCAGTTCTTC. The chain couples TRBV4-1 to TRBJ2-1; 9 bases map to TRBD2. The V segment lost 4 bases and the J segment 4 bases; nucleotides outside the gene matches: 5. CDR1 is MGHRA and CDR2 is YSYEKL in the germline V gene. The CDR3 is 15 amino acids.

Ten or more counts support this clonotype. This sequence joins TRBV6-5 and TRBJ1-5; unclear D gene. Trimming took off 7 bases at V and 2 bases at J, with 9 bases between the two ends. The CDR3 spans 13 residues. Germline CDR1 MNHEY, CDR2 SVGAGI. The CDR3 protein is CASKKRGNQPQHF. The CDR3 DNA reads TGTGCCAGCAAAAAGAGGGGCAATCAGCCCCAGCATTTT.

The chain has TRBV5-1 and TRBJ1-1; D gene ambiguous. V dropped 4 bases and J dropped 8 bases, with 15 bases sitting between them. The CDR3 covers 13 residues. Germline CDR1 is SGHRS and CDR2 is YFSETQ. CDR3 DNA: TGCGCCAGCAGCGTGCCTGGTATGGGAGAAGCTTTCTTT. Amino acids: CASSVPGMGEAFF.

Note on this clonotype: A much larger clone lies a single base off, so this may be a read error. The CDR3, as DNA: TGTGCCAGCAGCCAAGAGTCAGGCTGGAAGTCACCCCTCCACTTT. Amino acid sequence: CASSQESGWKSPLHF. The V and J genes are TRBV3-1 and TRBJ1-6; D remains ambiguous. V lost 0 bases to trimming and J lost 10 bases, with 13 bases between them. Germline CDR1 is LGHDT and CDR2 is YNNKEL (reference sequence). The CDR3 extends over 15 amino acids.

This clonotype appeared a single time. The V and J genes are TRBV28 and TRBJ2-1; tentative D call: TRBD1 (6 bases). The V gene's germline CDR1 is MDHEN and CDR2 SYDVKM. V shed 5 bases and J shed 0 bases, with 14 bases lying between them. The CDR3 runs 16 residues. The CDR3 is CASSTRSGASYNEQFF. Here the CDR3 DNA reads TGTGCCAGCAGTACTAGGTCAGGGGCCTCCTACAATGAGCAGTTCTTC.

This clonotype was detected ten times or more. V gene TRBV12-3 or TRBV12-4 combines with J gene TRBJ1-5; D remains unclear. There are 14 residues in the CDR3. Trimming pared 0 bases from V and 4 bases from J, leaving 7 bases between. The CDR3 loop reads CASSLAHENQPQHF. The CDR3 coding sequence is TGTGCCAGCAGTTTAGCGCACGAGAATCAGCCCCAGCATTTT.

This clonotype was observed a few times. The CDR3 nucleotides read TGTGCCAGCAGCCGAGGCGGGGGGGCCGCCTACAATGAGCAGTTCTTC. Protein sequence: CASSRGGGAAYNEQFF. This chain connects TRBV3-1 to TRBJ2-1; TRBD2 matches 9 bases. In germline, CDR1 is LGHDT, CDR2 YNNKEL (reference sequence). After removal of 4 bases from V and 2 bases from J, the junction contained 6 bases not matched to a gene. CDR3 length: 16 residues.

This clonotype was detected ten times or more. The chain employs TRBV5-1 and TRBJ2-7, with D tentatively TRBD1 or TRBD2 (5 bases each). V lost 1 base and J 7 bases, leaving 12 bases between the germline ends. CDR3 length: 13 amino acids. Germline V gives CDR1 SGHRS, CDR2 YFSETQ. CDR3 sequence: CASSLTGPGEQYF. CDR3 coding DNA: TGCGCCAGCAGCTTGACAGGTCCGGGGGAGCAGTACTTC.

This clonotype was seen more than once but under ten times. V and J are TRBV9 and TRBJ1-1; 7 nucleotides match TRBD1. With V trimmed by 0 bases and J by 3 bases, 11 bases remained unmatched. Per germline, CDR1 SGDLS and CDR2 YYNGEE. The CDR3 runs to 17 residues. The CDR3 region has the DNA TGTGCCAGCAGCGTAGGGATAGGGGGCGCGGGGGACACTGAAGCTTTCTTT. Its translation: CASSVGIGGAGDTEAFF. Looking up the rest from reference TRBV9 and TRBJ1-1 gives the full variable domain: DSGVTQTPKHLITATGQRVTLRCSPRSGDLSVYWYQQSLDQGLQFLIQYYNGEERAKGNILERFSAQQFPDLHSELNLSSLELGDSALYFCASSVGIGGAGDTEAFFGQGTRLTVV.